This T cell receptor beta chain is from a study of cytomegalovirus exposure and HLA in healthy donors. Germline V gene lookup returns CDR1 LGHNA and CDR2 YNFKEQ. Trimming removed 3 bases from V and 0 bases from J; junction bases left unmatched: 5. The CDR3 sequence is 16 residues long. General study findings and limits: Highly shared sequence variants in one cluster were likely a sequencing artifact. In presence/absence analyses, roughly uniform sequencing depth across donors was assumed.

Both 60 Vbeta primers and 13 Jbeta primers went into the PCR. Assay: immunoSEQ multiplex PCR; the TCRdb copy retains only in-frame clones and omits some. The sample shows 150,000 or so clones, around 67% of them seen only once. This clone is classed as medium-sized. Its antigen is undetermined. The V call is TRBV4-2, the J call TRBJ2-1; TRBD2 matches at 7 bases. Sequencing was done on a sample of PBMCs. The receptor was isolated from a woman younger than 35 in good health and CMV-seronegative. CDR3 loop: CASSQETGGSYNEQFF. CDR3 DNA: TGTGCCAGCAGCCAGGAGACGGGGGGCTCCTACAATGAGCAGTTCTTC.